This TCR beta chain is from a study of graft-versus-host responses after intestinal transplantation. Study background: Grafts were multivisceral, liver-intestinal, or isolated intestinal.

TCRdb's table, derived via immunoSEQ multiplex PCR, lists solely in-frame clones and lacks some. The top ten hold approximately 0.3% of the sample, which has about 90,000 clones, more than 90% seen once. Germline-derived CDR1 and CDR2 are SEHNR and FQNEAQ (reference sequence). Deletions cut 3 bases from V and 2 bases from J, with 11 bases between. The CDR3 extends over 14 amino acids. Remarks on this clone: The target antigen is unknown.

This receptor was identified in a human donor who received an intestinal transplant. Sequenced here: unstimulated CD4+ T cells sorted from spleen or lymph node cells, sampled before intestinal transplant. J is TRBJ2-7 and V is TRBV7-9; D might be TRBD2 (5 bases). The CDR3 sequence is CASSLSVLAYEQYF. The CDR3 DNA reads TGTGCCAGCAGCTTGAGCGTACTAGCCTACGAGCAGTACTTC. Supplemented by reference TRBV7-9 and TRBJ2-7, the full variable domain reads DTGVSQNPRHKITKRGQNVTFRCDPISEHNRLYWYRQTLGQGPEFLTYFQNEAQLEKSRLLSDRFSAERPKGSFSTLEIQRTEQGDSAMYLCASSLSVLAYEQYFGPGTRLTVT.